Shown below are 18 T cell receptor beta chains from a single sample sequenced in a study of regulatory T cells in long-lasting Graves disease. Both iRepertoire HTBI primers and Arm-PCR of CDR3 regions were used to build the TCR beta libraries. MiXCR was run by TCRdb on the multiplex PCR reads, yielding one entry per CDR3 protein. The table includes 430,000 or so distinct CDR3 sequences, 21% detected once. Time point given: persistent/refractory GD, antithyroid drugs over 5 years with positive TRAb. From PBMCs, RNA was extracted and then used to make the TCR library. The input for sequencing was peripheral blood mononuclear cells (PBMCs), taken when the disease was refractory, from a patient treated with antithyroid drugs. These receptors all come from a female donor with Graves disease.

This clonotype has a count of ten or more. Written as DNA, the CDR3 is TGTGCCAGCAGCCAAGAGAGAAGGGACAATTCACCCCTCCACTTT. It encodes CASSQERRDNSPLHF. The V call is TRBV3-1, the J call TRBJ1-6; D perhaps matches TRBD1 (5 bases). V lost 0 bases and J 7 bases, leaving 10 bases between the germline ends. Germline V gene data show CDR1 as LGHDT and CDR2 as YNNKEL (reference sequence). The CDR3 sequence is 15 residues long.

This chain links TRBV11-2 with TRBJ2-2, with TRBD1 matching over 10 bases. CDR3 size: 16 residues. Per the germline V gene, CDR1 is SGHAT and CDR2 is FQNNGV. The V segment lost 5 bases and the J segment 5 bases; nucleotides outside the gene matches: 8. The CDR3 DNA reads as TGTGCCAGCAGCAAAGGGGACAGGGGTGCGACCGGGGAGCTGTTTTTT. It is translated as CASSKGDRGATGELFF.

This clonotype was seen repeatedly, ten times or more. The chain combines TRBV28 with TRBJ1-2, with a weak D call TRBD1 (5 bases). The V and J ends lost 2 bases and 1 base respectively, with 11 bases between them. The CDR3 runs to 15 residues. Germline V gives CDR1 MDHEN, CDR2 SYDVKM. The CDR3 spells CASSLAGVDNYGYTF. The CDR3 coding sequence is TGTGCCAGCAGTTTAGCGGGGGTTGATAACTATGGCTACACCTTC.

This clonotype was seen a few times. The rearrangement joins TRBV7-9 to TRBJ2-7; TRBD1 or TRBD2 may be the D gene (5 bases each). The CDR3 runs 15 residues. Trimming cost V 3 bases and J 4 bases, with 16 bases left between them. In germline, CDR1 is SEHNR, CDR2 FQNEAQ (reference sequence). The CDR3 DNA follows: TGTGCCAGCAGCTTCGAGGGGAGCGGTTCTTACGAGCAGTACTTC. It encodes CASSFEGSGSYEQYF.

This clonotype occurred many times. V gene TRBV28 combines with J gene TRBJ1-4, with 7 bases fitting TRBD1. With V trimmed by 5 bases and J by 5 bases, 8 bases remained unmatched. There are 15 residues in the CDR3. From germline, CDR1 is MDHEN and CDR2 SYDVKM. The CDR3 region is CASSPRTGRNEKLFF. CDR3 in DNA: TGTGCCAGCAGTCCTCGGACAGGCCGAAATGAAAAACTGTTTTTT.

This rearrangement joins TRBV5-1 to TRBJ1-3, with D uncertain. This CDR3 spans 17 amino acids. V lost 2 bases, J lost 3 bases, and 18 bases lay in between. Germline V gene data show CDR1 as SGHRS and CDR2 as YFSETQ. CDR3 sequence reads: CASSLAGLLSGGNTIYF. For the CDR3, the DNA is TGCGCCAGCAGCTTAGCCGGGCTACTTTCGGGTGGAAACACCATATATTTT. Drawing the rest from reference TRBV5-1 and TRBJ1-3, the complete variable domain is KAGVTQTPRYLIKTRGQQVTLSCSPISGHRSVSWYQQTPGQGLQFLFEYFSETQRNKGNFPGRFSGRQFSNSRSEMNVSTLELGDSALYLCASSLAGLLSGGNTIYFGEGSWLTVV.

This clonotype showed up many times. This chain joins TRBV20-1 and TRBJ2-2; TRBD2 agrees at 12 bases. CDR3 size: 17 residues. V was pared by 3 bases and J by 3 bases, with 8 bases of the junction left unmatched. The germline gives CDR1 DFQATT, CDR2 SNEGSKA (reference sequence). The CDR3 coding sequence is TGCAGTGCTAGTTCTAGCGGGAGGGCAGGCGACACCGGGGAGCTGTTTTTT. It codes for CSASSSGRAGDTGELFF.

This clonotype was seen repeatedly, ten times or more. The chain recombines TRBV15 with TRBJ2-7, with 7 bases that match TRBD2. The V gene end was trimmed by 8 bases and the J gene end by 2 bases; junction bases not matched to a gene: 3. This CDR3 region has 12 residues. The germline gives CDR1 LNHNV, CDR2 YYDKDF (reference sequence). The CDR3 loop reads CATGAGAYEQYF. CDR3 nucleotide sequence: TGTGCCACCGGGGCGGGGGCCTACGAGCAGTACTTC.

There are many counts of this clonotype. The gene calls are TRBV27 and TRBJ1-5; no definite D call. The CDR3 has 13 residues. The V end lost 6 bases, the J end lost 6 bases, and 12 bases lay between the germline ends. CDR1 and CDR2 from the germline V gene are MNHEY and SMNVEV (reference sequence). CDR3 DNA: TGTGCCAGCAGCCGGGAGGTCGGTCAGCCCCAGCATTTT. Protein: CASSREVGQPQHF.

This clonotype was detected ten times or more. The chain has TRBV7-3 and TRBJ2-7, with TRBD2 matching 10 bases. CDR3 length: 14 amino acids. Germline V gene sequence: CDR1 SGHTA, CDR2 FQGTGA. V lost 4 bases, J lost 4 bases, and 4 bases stayed unmatched. The CDR3 DNA reads as TGTGCCAGCAGCTCGGGACTAGCGCCTTACGAGCAGTACTTC. Amino acid sequence: CASSSGLAPYEQYF.

This clonotype showed up just a few times. The chain has TRBV28 and TRBJ2-7; 11 nucleotides line up with TRBD2. V lost 3 bases, J lost 0 bases, and 1 base stayed unmatched. The CDR3 extends over 15 amino acids. Germline V gene lookup returns CDR1 MDHEN and CDR2 SYDVKM. The DNA of the CDR3 is TGTGCCAGCAGTTTTGGACTAGCGGGCTCCTACGAGCAGTACTTC. Translating gives CASSFGLAGSYEQYF.

This clonotype was picked up a small number of times. The chain has TRBV15 and TRBJ1-5; tentative D call: TRBD1 (5 bases). Trimming removed 9 bases at V and 6 bases at J, with 15 bases between. Germline V gene data show CDR1 as LNHNV and CDR2 as YYDKDF (reference sequence). The CDR3 extends over 13 amino acids. CDR3 coding DNA: TGTGCCACTAACGAACAGGCCGGTCAGCCCCAGCATTTT. Its protein product is CATNEQAGQPQHF.

This clonotype has ten or more counts. V usage is TRBV28 and J usage is TRBJ2-5; D gene unclear. CDR1 is MDHEN, CDR2 SYDVKM, per germline. This CDR3 is built from 12 residues. With 4 bases removed from V and 2 bases from J, the gap between germline ends came to 5 bases. The CDR3 coding sequence is TGTGCCAGCAGTTGGCTTCAAGAGACCCAGTACTTC. Its translation is CASSWLQETQYF. Complete variable domain (other parts from reference TRBV28 and TRBJ2-5): DVKVTQSSRYLVKRTGEKVFLECVQDMDHENMFWYRQDPGLGLRLIYFSYDVKMKEKGDIPEGYSVSREKKERFSLILESASTNQTSMYLCASSWLQETQYFGPGTRLLVL.

This clonotype was counted between two and nine times. This chain links TRBV3-1 with TRBJ2-7, with D possibly matching TRBD1 (5 bases). Per the germline V gene, CDR1 is LGHDT and CDR2 is YNNKEL (reference sequence). The V and J ends lost 1 base and 6 bases respectively, with 10 bases between them. The CDR3 totals 13 residues. The CDR3 loop reads CASSQARVTEQYF. DNA for the CDR3: TGTGCCAGCAGCCAAGCCAGGGTGACCGAGCAGTACTTC.

The sample holds a few counts of this clonotype. The chain uses TRBV19 and TRBJ2-2; TRBD1 is a possible D gene (5 bases). The CDR3 runs 14 residues. CDR1 is LNHDA and CDR2 is SQIVND in the germline V gene (reference sequence). The V and J ends lost 6 bases and 4 bases respectively, with 12 bases between them. The CDR3 loop is CASRTARTTGELFF. DNA of the CDR3: TGTGCCAGTAGGACAGCTCGGACCACCGGGGAGCTGTTTTTT.

V is TRBV4-1 and J is TRBJ1-5; D is possibly TRBD1 (6 bases). Germline V CDR1 and CDR2: MGHRA, YSYEKL. CDR3 length equals 14 residues. Trimming stripped 4 bases from V and 7 bases from J, with 14 bases between. The CDR3 loop reads CASSPLGGAQPQHF. The CDR3 nucleotides read TGCGCCAGCAGCCCCCTAGGGGGGGCCCAGCCCCAGCATTTT.

V gene TRBV29-1 combines with J gene TRBJ1-1; perhaps TRBD1 as D (6 bases). The CDR3 covers 15 residues. Deletions cut 5 bases from V and 4 bases from J, with 20 bases between. The germline V gene has CDR1 SQVTM and CDR2 ANQGSEA. The CDR3 sequence is CSVPDGRKGGTEAFF. The DNA of the CDR3 is TGCAGCGTTCCGGACGGACGGAAAGGGGGCACTGAAGCTTTCTTT.

There are a few counts of this clonotype. The chain carries TRBV28 and TRBJ1-2; no definite D call. The CDR3 runs to 13 residues. V was shortened by 3 bases and J by 2 bases, with 7 bases between the two germline ends. The germline V gene has CDR1 MDHEN and CDR2 SYDVKM. The CDR3 region has the DNA TGTGCCAGCAGTTTTCCCTTCAACTATGGCTACACCTTC. Amino acids: CASSFPFNYGYTF.